This T cell receptor beta chain was sequenced in a study of blood T cell repertoires in COVID-19. Study at large: The samples span acute and convalescent COVID-19 from the United States, Italy and Spain.

Data came from immunoSEQ multiplex PCR; TCRdb stores just in-frame clones and leaves some out. The data contain about 92,000 clones, roughly 70% of them seen just once; the ten biggest clones take up approximately 25%. Trimming removed 6 bases from V and 3 bases from J; junction bases left unmatched: 6. CDR3 length equals 15 residues. Germline loops: CDR1 MNHEY, CDR2 SVGAGI. The clonotype comes from a woman aged 55-70 years in a cohort sampled during active or convalescent COVID-19. Sequencing was carried out using peripheral blood. The chain is built from TRBV6-5 and TRBJ1-2; 11 nucleotides match TRBD1. In nucleotides, the CDR3 is TGTGCCAGCAGGAGGACAGGGGGCGCCTACTATGGCTACACCTTC. This codes for CASRRTGGAYYGYTF.